These 27 T cell receptor beta chains were sequenced from one sample in a study of CD8 T cells in Susac syndrome. With random hexamers, roughly 0.5 to 1 ug RNA was reverse transcribed. TCRdb reprocessed the immunoSEQ multiplex PCR reads with MiXCR, giving one entry per CDR3 protein. The data show under 550,000 distinct CDR3 sequences, with about 85% seen just once and 0.09% to 0.15% held by the top ten. Sequencing used CD8+ T cells from PBMCs. The source of these receptors is a human donor with multiple sclerosis.

V usage is TRBV7-6 and J usage is TRBJ1-2, with D perhaps matching TRBD1 (5 bases). The CDR3 is 15 residues long. Germline assignment: CDR1 SGHVS and CDR2 FNYEAQ. V was trimmed by 1 base and J by 7 bases, leaving 16 bases between them. The CDR3 DNA reads TGTGCCAGCAGCTTAGAAATCACCAGGGAAAGTGGCTACACCTTC. Protein product: CASSLEITRESGYTF.

CDR3 coding DNA: TGTGCCAGTAGTATGGCCTTTGAAGCTTTCTTT. Translated: CASSMAFEAFF. The rearrangement links TRBV19 to TRBJ1-1, with D unclear. From germline, CDR1 is LNHDA and CDR2 SQIVND (reference sequence). The CDR3 runs to 11 residues. Trimming took off 3 bases at V and 7 bases at J, with 6 bases between the two ends.

J is TRBJ1-1 and V is TRBV27; D is perhaps TRBD1 (5 bases). The V gene lost 8 bases and the J gene lost 7 bases, with 14 bases spanning the gap. Germline V CDR1 and CDR2: MNHEY, SMNVEV (reference sequence). CDR3 size: 12 residues. For the CDR3, the DNA is TGTGCCAGCGGGCGGGGCCTTTTTGAAGCTTTCTTT. As protein: CASGRGLFEAFF.

Points on this clonotype: A read error may account for a junction end that differs from germline. The chain combines TRBV7-9 with TRBJ2-1, with no clear D. This CDR3 spans 13 amino acids. Per germline, CDR1 SEHNR and CDR2 FQNEAQ (reference sequence). DNA of the CDR3: TGTGCCAGCAGCCGTATAGGTGGGAATGGGCAGTTCTTC. Translated, it gives CASSRIGGNGQFF.

This chain connects TRBV30 to TRBJ1-1; D not certain. Trimming shortened V by 4 bases and J by 0 bases, and 9 bases separated the two germline ends. The CDR3 loop spans 13 amino acids. Germline V lookup: CDR1 GTSNPN, CDR2 SVGIG (reference sequence). The CDR3 loop reads CAWTLTVNTEAFF. The CDR3 DNA is TGTGCCTGGACCCTGACTGTGAACACTGAAGCTTTCTTT.

V and J are TRBV7-9 and TRBJ1-2; D remains ambiguous. V was cut by 6 bases and J by 8 bases, with 16 bases left in between. Germline V gene data show CDR1 as SEHNR and CDR2 as FQNEAQ (reference sequence). CDR3 length: 13 residues. In DNA, the CDR3 is TGTGCCAGCAGTCCCTTATCTTTGGGAGGCTACACCTTC. This sequence encodes CASSPLSLGGYTF.

The chain carries TRBV7-7 and TRBJ2-1, with no clear D. This CDR3 is built from 14 residues. The V end lost 2 bases, the J end lost 6 bases, and 11 bases lay between the germline ends. Germline lookup yields CDR1 SSHAT and CDR2 FNYEAQ (reference sequence). CDR3 region: CASSLNASPNEQFF. CDR3 nucleotide sequence: TGTGCCAGCAGCTTAAATGCTAGTCCCAATGAGCAGTTCTTC.

The V gene is TRBV27, the J gene TRBJ2-7, with D possibly being TRBD1 (5 bases). Trimming cost V 3 bases and J 6 bases, with 9 bases left between them. The CDR3 contains 12 residues. Germline V gene data show CDR1 as MNHEY and CDR2 as SMNVEV (reference sequence). Here the CDR3 reads CASSLQGGEQYF. CDR3 nucleotides: TGTGCCAGCAGTTTGCAGGGCGGCGAGCAGTACTTC.

The chain recombines TRBV4-2 with TRBJ1-1; a possible D gene is TRBD1 (6 bases). Germline CDR1 and CDR2: LGHNA and YNFKEQ. Trimming left V 5 bases short and J 0 bases short, with 16 bases between. The CDR3 contains 16 residues. CDR3 DNA sequence: TGTGCCAGCAGCTCCCAAGGGGGGCCGATGAACACTGAAGCTTTCTTT. This sequence encodes CASSSQGGPMNTEAFF.

The gene calls are TRBV4-1 and TRBJ2-1; D is possibly TRBD1 (6 bases). Per the germline V gene, CDR1 is MGHRA and CDR2 is YSYEKL. V was trimmed by 1 base and J by 1 base, leaving 11 bases between them. The CDR3 spans 16 residues. The CDR3 protein is CASSQGGLGSYNEQFF. The CDR3 nucleotides are TGCGCCAGCAGCCAAGGGGGGCTAGGATCCTACAATGAGCAGTTCTTC.

The chain is built from TRBV28 and TRBJ1-5; possibly TRBD1 for D (5 bases). Germline CDR1 is MDHEN and CDR2 is SYDVKM. The ends were cut back, 6 bases at V and 4 bases at J, with 16 bases in the middle. This CDR3 has 15 residues. The CDR3 is CASRLDISLNQPQHF. CDR3 nucleotides: TGTGCCAGCAGGTTGGACATCTCATTGAATCAGCCCCAGCATTTT.

The gene calls are TRBV28 and TRBJ2-2, with D possibly matching TRBD2 (7 bases). The germline CDR1 and CDR2 sequences are MDHEN and SYDVKM. The CDR3 is 18 amino acids. V was pared by 3 bases and J by 3 bases, with 20 bases between. CDR3 loop: CASSLPRGRALDTGELFF. DNA of the CDR3: TGTGCCAGCAGTTTGCCTAGGGGGAGGGCCCTGGACACCGGGGAGCTGTTTTTT.

The chain combines TRBV23-1 with TRBJ1-4; a weak D match, TRBD1 (6 bases). TRBV23-1 falls under the ORF class, with uncertain function. The CDR3 consists of 17 residues. Trimming cost V 4 bases and J 8 bases, with 23 bases left between them. The CDR3 nucleotides are TGCGCCAGCAGTCTTCCGGGACACTCAACCCTTGGAGAAAAACTGTTTTTT. Protein sequence: CASSLPGHSTLGEKLFF.

This chain links TRBV27 with TRBJ1-1, with TRBD1 identical over 7 bases. The CDR3 has 17 amino acids. Germline V gene lookup returns CDR1 MNHEY and CDR2 SMNVEV (reference sequence). V lost 3 bases to trimming and J lost 4 bases; unmatched junction nucleotides: 14. The chain's CDR3 is CASSFSTGERVFTEAFF. In DNA form, the CDR3 reads TGTGCCAGCAGTTTTTCTACAGGGGAGAGGGTCTTCACTGAAGCTTTCTTT.

The rearrangement joins TRBV27 to TRBJ2-1; 7 bases are shared with TRBD1. The V gene's germline CDR1 is MNHEY and CDR2 SMNVEV (reference sequence). The CDR3 has 18 amino acids. Trimming at V came to 0 bases and at J to 1 base, leaving 9 bases not matched to a gene. CDR3 residues: CASSLSEGATDSYNEQFF. The CDR3 nucleotides read TGTGCCAGCAGTTTATCTGAGGGGGCCACTGATTCCTACAATGAGCAGTTCTTC.

V is TRBV29-1 and J is TRBJ2-2; maybe TRBD2 (5 bases). The germline V gene encodes CDR1 SQVTM and CDR2 ANQGSEA. V lost 2 bases and J 1 base, leaving 11 bases between the germline ends. The CDR3 covers 15 residues. CDR3 region: CSVESGDMNTGELFF. DNA of the CDR3: TGCAGCGTTGAAAGCGGCGATATGAACACCGGGGAGCTGTTTTTT.

This clonotype occurred once. The chain combines TRBV29-1 with TRBJ2-7; weak D call: TRBD1 (5 bases). This CDR3 is 13 amino acids long. CDR1 is SQVTM and CDR2 is ANQGSEA in the germline V gene. V lost 6 bases and J lost 3, with 15 bases in between. CDR3 sequence reads: CSVLFATVYEQYF. The CDR3 DNA reads TGCAGCGTGCTATTTGCGACAGTCTACGAGCAGTACTTC.

The chain links TRBV9 to TRBJ2-2, with 7 bases identical to TRBD2. The CDR3 is 16 amino acids. The germline CDR1 and CDR2 sequences are SGDLS and YYNGEE. Trimming took 4 bases from V and 6 from J; bases not matched to a gene: 12. CDR3 loop: CASSPEGRVGPGELFF. CDR3 coding DNA: TGTGCCAGCAGCCCAGAGGGGAGGGTTGGACCCGGGGAGCTGTTTTTT.

The chain carries TRBV7-2 and TRBJ2-2, with D hard to call. Germline CDR1 and CDR2: SGHTA and FQGNSA. There are 15 residues in the CDR3. The germline V and J ends were trimmed by 5 bases and 8 bases, with 18 bases remaining between them. The CDR3 nucleotides are TGTGCCAGCAGCGAATCGTTCCTACCCACGGGGGAGCTGTTTTTT. As protein: CASSESFLPTGELFF.

On this clonotype itself: At one of its ends the junction is not consistent with the germline gene, which may arise from a read error. The J gene is TRBJ2-7, the V gene TRBV11-2, with 9 bases aligning to TRBD2. This CDR3 comprises 13 residues. Germline V gene lookup returns CDR1 SGHAT and CDR2 FQNNGV. CDR3 sequence reads: CASSFSGSYEQCF. For the CDR3, the DNA is TGTGCCAGCAGCTTTAGCGGGAGCTACGAGCAGTGCTTC.

This chain joins TRBV5-4 and TRBJ2-1, with D maybe TRBD1 (5 bases). V lost 3 bases and J 12 bases, leaving 13 bases between the germline ends. Germline values: CDR1 SGHNT, CDR2 YYREEE (reference sequence). The length of the CDR3 is 12 residues. The CDR3 bases are TGTGCCAGCAGCTCGGATGGGGCAAGGCAGTTCTTC. Its protein product is CASSSDGARQFF.

The chain recombines TRBV15 with TRBJ1-1; the D is unclear. CDR1 is LNHNV, CDR2 YYDKDF, per germline (reference sequence). This CDR3 spans 16 amino acids. Trimming shortened V by 1 base and J by 5 bases, and 17 bases separated the two germline ends. CDR3 sequence (DNA): TGTGCCACCAGCAGAGGCGGGAGGTTTGATGGGACTGAAGCTTTCTTT. Amino acid sequence: CATSRGGRFDGTEAFF.

The chain's CDR3 is CAAGAQRGYKRTQYF. CDR3 nucleotide sequence: TGTGCCGCCGGGGCCCAGCGGGGATACAAGAGAACCCAGTACTTC. V is TRBV7-9 and J is TRBJ2-5, with TRBD2 matching 7 bases. With V trimmed by 11 bases and J by 8 bases, 20 bases remained unmatched. Germline lookup yields CDR1 SEHNR and CDR2 FQNEAQ (reference sequence). This CDR3 is 15 amino acids long.

V usage is TRBV20-1 and J usage is TRBJ1-6; D is possibly TRBD1 (6 bases). CDR1 is DFQATT and CDR2 is SNEGSKA in the germline V gene (reference sequence). V lost 3 bases and J lost 7, with 16 bases in between. This CDR3 is 15 amino acids long. The CDR3 DNA sequence: TGCAGTGCTAGGTATCTCGGACAGAGCAATTCACCCCTCCACTTT. Its translation: CSARYLGQSNSPLHF.

This clonotype was found once. The rearrangement joins TRBV28 to TRBJ2-7; D is ambiguous. This CDR3 is 16 amino acids long. Trimming left V 3 bases short and J 0 bases short, with 15 bases between. The germline V gene has CDR1 MDHEN and CDR2 SYDVKM. The CDR3 is CASSLLGEDGSYEQYF. The CDR3, as DNA: TGTGCCAGCAGTTTGTTAGGTGAAGATGGCTCCTACGAGCAGTACTTC.

The V gene is TRBV29-1, the J gene TRBJ1-2; TRBD1 is a possible D gene (5 bases). The germline V gene encodes CDR1 SQVTM and CDR2 ANQGSEA. The V end lost 3 bases, the J end lost 6 bases, and 11 bases lay between the germline ends. The CDR3 spans 12 residues. DNA of the CDR3: TGCAGCGTTGACCAGGGTATGGATGGCTACACCTTC. Its translation: CSVDQGMDGYTF.

CDR3 in DNA: TGCGCCAGCAGCCATTTAGCGGCGGGACGATACAATGAGCAGTTCTTC. It codes for CASSHLAAGRYNEQFF. The rearrangement joins TRBV4-1 to TRBJ2-1; possible D gene TRBD2, 6 bases. V lost 3 bases and J 4 bases, leaving 16 bases between the germline ends. Germline V gives CDR1 MGHRA, CDR2 YSYEKL. The CDR3 consists of 16 residues.